This T cell receptor (beta chain) was captured in a study of regulatory T cells in long-lasting Graves disease. Building of the TCR beta libraries involved iRepertoire HTBI primers and Arm-PCR of CDR3 regions. TCRdb ran MiXCR on the multiplex PCR reads and lists one entry per CDR3 protein. The table lists about 520,000 distinct CDR3 sequences, 12% of them singletons. Sample time point: newly diagnosed GD, antithyroid drugs for less than 3 months. From RNA extracted from PBMCs, the TCR library was made. In addition, the sample was reused for a study of T cells in Graves' hyperthyroidism and ophthalmopathy. That work states: The model anticipated ophthalmopathy a median 6.5 months pre-onset.

The material was peripheral blood mononuclear cells (PBMCs), obtained at new diagnosis, from a patient treated with antithyroid drugs. The clonotype originates from a woman under 40 with Graves disease.

This CDR3 is CASSKEARDIQYF. CDR3 DNA: TGTGCCAGTAGCAAAGAGGCTAGGGACATTCAGTACTTC. This sequence joins TRBV19 and TRBJ2-4, with D unclear. V lost 6 bases, J lost 8 bases, and 14 bases lay in between. In germline, CDR1 is LNHDA, CDR2 SQIVND (reference sequence). CDR3 size: 13 residues.